These T cell receptor beta chains were read from a single sample in a study of blood T cell repertoires in COVID-19. The data were produced by immunoSEQ multiplex PCR, yet TCRdb's version contains in-frame clones alone and is incomplete. The data contain tens of thousands of clones, 75% to 90% of them singletons. The material sequenced was peripheral blood. These receptors were taken from a human donor with active COVID-19. The donor label of this sample is uncertain. Each CDR3 is given with its conserved first and last residue. Fields, in order: CDR3 DNA, CDR3 protein, J gene, D gene, V gene, clone size. A D gene is named only where the DNA matches it firmly. Not every row has a clone size; where given, it reads once, few, many or a size class.

TGCGCCAGCAGCTTGGGGCTGGGACAGGGGTACCAAGAGACCCAGTACTTC	CASSLGLGQGYQETQYF	TRBJ2-5	TRBD1	TRBV5-1	NA
TGCAGCGTCAACAGGGGAAATGGCTACACCTTC	CSVNRGNGYTF	TRBJ1-2	TRBD1	TRBV29-1	once
TGCAGCGCCACCGGGACAGGGAACACCGGGGAGCTGTTTTTT	CSATGTGNTGELFF	TRBJ2-2	TRBD1	TRBV29-1	NA
TGTGCCAGCAGGGGTCAGGCTTACGAGCAGTACTTC	CASRGQAYEQYF	TRBJ2-7	NA	TRBV2	once
TGTGCCAGCAGACAGGTTGGTGGTACTGAAGCTTTCTTT	CASRQVGGTEAFF	TRBJ1-1	NA	TRBV2	NA
TGTGCCAGAAGCGATCCGGGACAGGGGATCGCATCCCTATACAATCAGCCCCAGCATTTT	CARSDPGQGIASLYNQPQHF	TRBJ1-5	TRBD1	TRBV5-3	NA
TGCAGCGTTCCGGACAGCCTCGAAGCTTTCTTT	CSVPDSLEAFF	TRBJ1-1	NA	TRBV29-1	NA
TGTGCCAGCAGCCCCGACAGGGGCGATGGCTACACCTTC	CASSPDRGDGYTF	TRBJ1-2	TRBD1	TRBV7-2	few
TGCGCCAGCAGCGACGCGGCTGATACGCAGTATTTT	CASSDAADTQYF	TRBJ2-3	NA	TRBV5-1	NA
TGTGCCAGTAGTATCCCAAGTCCCGGACTAGCGGCTAACACCGGGGAGCTGTTTTTT	CASSIPSPGLAANTGELFF	TRBJ2-2	TRBD2	TRBV19	NA
TGTGCCAGCAGTTTAGGGGGGATAGACGGCTACACCTTC	CASSLGGIDGYTF	TRBJ1-2	NA	TRBV28	once
TGTGCCAGCAGCCCGGGGGGGCGGACCTATGGCTACACCTTC	CASSPGGRTYGYTF	TRBJ1-2	NA	TRBV5-4	NA
TGTGCCAGCAGAAGAACAGGGGATCAGCCCCAGCATTTT	CASRRTGDQPQHF	TRBJ1-5	TRBD1	TRBV12-3/TRBV12-4	NA
TGCGCCAGCAGCCTCCGGGGTGGCTACACCTTC	CASSLRGGYTF	TRBJ1-2	NA	TRBV4-3	NA
TGCGCCAGCAGCCAAGAGATTTTAGGAGGCACAGATACGCAGTATTTT	CASSQEILGGTDTQYF	TRBJ2-3	NA	TRBV4-3	NA
TGTGCCAGCAGTCGCGGACCGGGACAGAGCACAGATACGCAGTATTTT	CASSRGPGQSTDTQYF	TRBJ2-3	TRBD1	TRBV6-2/TRBV6-3	NA
TGTGCCAGCAGTGATTCAGGAACCCCCTACGAGCAGTACTTC	CASSDSGTPYEQYF	TRBJ2-7	NA	TRBV25-1	NA
TGTGCCAGTAGTATTAGAATTGGGCTGACTGAAGCTTTCTTT	CASSIRIGLTEAFF	TRBJ1-1	NA	TRBV19	NA
TGCAGTGCTGAGATAGAGACCCAGTACTTC	CSAEIETQYF	TRBJ2-5	NA	TRBV20-1	NA
TGTGCCAGCAGTTTTCGGGGGTTGTACTATTCACCCCTCCACTTT	CASSFRGLYYSPLHF	TRBJ1-6	NA	TRBV27	once